A selection of T cell receptor beta chains follows, all from one sample in a study of T cell responses to AZD1222 COVID-19 vaccine. Some clones are missing from TCRdb's copy, which holds only in-frame ones; the method was immunoSEQ multiplex PCR. The table includes about 94,000 clones, nearly 90% detected once. Sequencing used peripheral blood, obtained on day 0 of AZD1222 vaccination. The receptors stem from an adult in good health. The CDR3 runs from the conserved cysteine through the conserved F or W. A D gene is named only where the DNA matches it firmly. Size is omitted from some rows. Given values are once, few, many or a class for expanded clones.

size: .
V: TRBV7-2
J: TRBJ2-4
D: .
CDR3: CASSLAPELGDIQYF
DNA: TGTGCCAGCAGCTTAGCCCCGGAACTAGGGGACATTCAGTACTTC

size: few
V: TRBV28
J: TRBJ2-7
D: TRBD1
CDR3: CASSFPGTGLSHEQYF
DNA: TGTGCCAGCAGTTTTCCCGGGACAGGGCTCTCACACGAGCAGTACTTC

size: once
V: TRBV7-8
J: TRBJ1-2
D: .
CDR3: CASSLATNYGYTF
DNA: TGTGCCAGCAGCTTAGCAACTAACTATGGCTACACCTTC

size: .
V: TRBV6-2/TRBV6-3
J: TRBJ1-2
D: .
CDR3: CASSYGPYGYTF
DNA: TGTGCCAGCAGTTACGGGCCCTATGGCTACACCTTC

size: once
V: TRBV4-3
J: TRBJ2-3
D: .
CDR3: CASSQEGDPASTDTQYF
DNA: TGCGCCAGCAGCCAAGAAGGGGACCCAGCCAGCACAGATACGCAGTATTTT

size: .
V: TRBV27
J: TRBJ1-5
D: TRBD1
CDR3: CASSSDRGRGPQHF
DNA: TGTGCCAGCAGTTCGGACAGGGGCCGAGGGCCCCAGCATTTT

size: .
V: TRBV27
J: TRBJ1-6
D: TRBD1
CDR3: CASSATGQGASSYNSPLHF
DNA: TGTGCCAGCAGTGCTACGGGACAGGGGGCTAGCTCCTATAATTCACCCCTCCACTTT

size: .
V: TRBV20-1
J: TRBJ1-2
D: .
CDR3: CSASSGNGYTF
DNA: TGCAGTGCTAGTTCCGGGAATGGCTACACCTTC

size: few
V: TRBV6-5
J: TRBJ1-1
D: .
CDR3: CASKTSGSTEAFF
DNA: TGTGCCAGCAAAACGTCGGGGAGTACTGAAGCTTTCTTT

size: .
V: TRBV7-2
J: TRBJ2-1
D: .
CDR3: CASSWSSTSYNEQFF
DNA: TGTGCCAGCAGCTGGAGTTCTACCTCCTACAATGAGCAGTTCTTC

size: .
V: TRBV9
J: TRBJ2-3
D: .
CDR3: CASRPNGDTQYF
DNA: TGTGCCAGCAGACCGAATGGAGATACGCAGTATTTT

size: .
V: TRBV6-2/TRBV6-3
J: TRBJ2-1
D: .
CDR3: CASSYSNSHEQFF
DNA: TGTGCCAGCAGTTACTCGAACAGCCATGAGCAGTTCTTC

size: .
V: TRBV4-1
J: TRBJ2-1
D: TRBD2
CDR3: CASSQFYGGSSYNEQFF
DNA: TGCGCCAGCAGCCAATTTTACGGGGGGAGCTCCTACAATGAGCAGTTCTTC

size: .
V: TRBV21-1
J: TRBJ2-2
D: .
CDR3: CASSKRTGANTGELFF
DNA: TGTGCCAGCAGCAAACGGACGGGAGCGAACACCGGGGAGCTGTTTTTT

size: .
V: TRBV9
J: TRBJ2-3
D: TRBD2
CDR3: CASSGLAGGTDTQYF
DNA: TGTGCCAGCAGCGGTCTAGCGGGGGGCACAGATACGCAGTATTTT

size: .
V: TRBV2
J: TRBJ1-5
D: TRBD1
CDR3: CASRLETGGNQPQHF
DNA: TGTGCCAGCAGGTTGGAAACAGGGGGCAATCAGCCCCAGCATTTT